This TCR beta chain was captured by sequencing in a study of shared clonotypes between healthy human individuals. Study-level findings and limits: Non-shared clonotypes were found to have lower generation probabilities than the clonotypes that were shared by all four of the sorted-subset donors.

Some clones are missing from TCRdb's copy, which holds only in-frame ones; the method was immunoSEQ multiplex PCR. The data contain roughly 700,000 clones, approximately 74% of them singletons. About this clone: Its antigen is still unknown.

This clonotype was sampled from a woman aged 25 to 39 in good health. Sequencing was carried out using memory CD4+ T cells sorted from blood. Sample subset: CD45RA-negative fraction.

CDR3 sequence (DNA): TGCGCCAGCAGCCAATACCGGGACAGGGCGTTTGGGGAGCAGTACTTC. It yields the protein CASSQYRDRAFGEQYF. The V and J genes are TRBV4-1 and TRBJ2-7; 9 nucleotides line up with TRBD1. Germline loops: CDR1 MGHRA, CDR2 YSYEKL. This CDR3 is built from 16 residues. With 2 bases clipped from V and 7 bases from J, the junction kept 12 bases outside the gene matches.